One T cell receptor beta chain is described in this entry. The data stem from a study of blood T cell repertoires in COVID-19. The overall study: There were acute and convalescent COVID-19 samples, and they came from the United States, Italy and Spain. Sources were T cells, B-cell-depleted T cells, or PBMCs; the material itself was cDNA or gDNA.

The CDR3 contains 18 residues. The ends lost 0 bases at V and 2 bases at J; junction bases unmatched: 5. CDR1 and CDR2 (germline): LGHDT, YNNKEL (reference sequence). Original handling: Amplification from reference gene primers served as the basis for estimated nucleated cell counts. Profiling relied on immunoSEQ multiplex PCR, and the TCRdb table lists in-frame clones only, not all of them. V and J calls and clone size are copied from that table; D and trimming were computed from the DNA. The sample contains around 12,000 clones, approximately 90% of which appear only once. The source is a human donor in a cohort sampled during active COVID-19. This chain uses TRBV3-1 (or the pseudogene TRBV3-2) with TRBJ1-6, with TRBD1 identical over 9 bases. The sequencing sample was made of peripheral blood. CDR3 coding DNA: TGTGCCAGCAGCCAAGAGGGGACAGGGCGGCCCTATAATTCACCCCTCCACTTT. This gives the protein CASSQEGTGRPYNSPLHF.